These 20 T cell receptor beta chains were all obtained from the same sample, sequenced in a study of cytomegalovirus exposure and HLA in healthy donors. A multiplex PCR was run with 60 Vbeta primers and 13 Jbeta primers. Measured with immunoSEQ multiplex PCR; TCRdb has only the in-frame clones, and not every one. The sample lists about 160,000 clones, roughly 80% occurring once. The sample consisted of PBMCs. The receptors here all came from a male donor in good health and CMV-seronegative.

The V gene is TRBV19, the J gene TRBJ1-2; possible D gene TRBD1, 6 bases. CDR3 length: 16 amino acids. Germline assignment: CDR1 LNHDA and CDR2 SQIVND (reference sequence). Trimming shortened V by 6 bases and J by 4 bases, and 21 bases separated the two germline ends. This chain's CDR3 is CASSLGTFLSGYGYTF. DNA for the CDR3: TGTGCCAGTAGCCTTGGGACATTCCTATCGGGCTATGGCTACACCTTC.

V gene TRBV9 combines with J gene TRBJ2-2; 7 bases are shared with TRBD1. Trimming at V came to 3 bases and at J to 2 bases, leaving 10 bases not matched to a gene. From germline, CDR1 is SGDLS and CDR2 YYNGEE. The CDR3 totals 17 residues. The CDR3 region has the DNA TGTGCCAGCAGCGGATTGCCGGGACAGTTAAACACCGGGGAGCTGTTTTTT. Protein sequence: CASSGLPGQLNTGELFF.

The chain recombines TRBV6-1 with TRBJ2-3; D uncertain. V was pared by 7 bases and J by 5 bases, with 16 bases between. This CDR3 region has 14 residues. The germline V gene has CDR1 MNHNS and CDR2 SASEGT. This CDR3 is CASTPRSSVDTQYF. DNA for the CDR3: TGTGCCAGCACCCCTAGGAGCTCAGTAGATACGCAGTATTTT.

This clone showed up just a few times. The chain couples TRBV4-3 to TRBJ2-1, with 8 bases identical to TRBD2. The V gene's germline CDR1 is LGHNA and CDR2 YSLEER. J was trimmed by 0 bases and V by 0 bases; bases with no gene match: 16. The CDR3 has 21 residues. CDR3 bases: TGCGCCAGCAGCCAAGACGGTGCGGGACTAGGGCTCCTAAGCTCCTACAATGAGCAGTTCTTC. This gives the protein CASSQDGAGLGLLSSYNEQFF.

The genes are TRBV2 and TRBJ1-2; D is uncertain. The CDR3 has 16 amino acids. CDR1 and CDR2 (germline): SNHLY, FYNNEI. Deletions cut 4 bases from V and 2 bases from J, with 17 bases between. This CDR3 reads CASSGSKTSQNYGYTF. The CDR3 DNA sequence: TGTGCCAGCAGTGGATCAAAGACATCCCAAAACTATGGCTACACCTTC.

About this clone itself: Sequence at one end of the junction differs from germline and may be a read error. The rearrangement links TRBV7-3 to TRBJ2-5; 9 bases match TRBD1. Germline V CDR1 and CDR2: SGHTA, FQGTGA. This CDR3 spans 14 amino acids. The CDR3 DNA follows: TGTGCCAGCAGCTTAACGGGACAGGGAGAGTCCCAGTACTTC. Its protein is CASSLTGQGESQYF.

The gene calls are TRBV6-5 and TRBJ1-4, with D perhaps matching TRBD1 (5 bases). The germline V gene encodes CDR1 MNHEY and CDR2 SVGAGI. Trimming removed 0 bases from V and 4 bases from J, with 9 bases in between. The CDR3 has 15 residues. CDR3 sequence (DNA): TGTGCCAGCAGTTACTCGAGACAGATTAATGAAAAACTGTTTTTT. Protein sequence: CASSYSRQINEKLFF.

The gene calls are TRBV10-3 and TRBJ2-5; TRBD2 aligns across 11 bases. The DNA end lines up better with TRBJ2-7; the J call may be wrong. This CDR3 spans 16 amino acids. Germline V lookup: CDR1 ENHRY, CDR2 SYGVKD. CDR3 region: CASTTSGETYSYEQYF. DNA for the CDR3: TGTGCCTCCACGACTAGCGGGGAGACTTACTCCTACGAGCAGTACTTC.

V is TRBV5-6 and J is TRBJ2-7, with a tentative D call TRBD2 (5 bases). The CDR3 runs to 14 residues. V lost 0 bases and J 6 bases, leaving 13 bases between the germline ends. Germline lookup yields CDR1 SGHDT and CDR2 YYEEEE. CDR3 nucleotides: TGTGCCAGCAGCTTGGTGGTGGGAGCTGGCGAGCAGTACTTC. Amino acids: CASSLVVGAGEQYF.

The chain recombines TRBV19 with TRBJ2-3, with D uncertain. The CDR3 is 14 amino acids. Germline V gene data show CDR1 as LNHDA and CDR2 as SQIVND (reference sequence). V was clipped by 0 bases and J by 2 bases, with 6 bases between them. The DNA of the CDR3 is TGTGCCAGTAGTATAGAGAGGCCCACAGATACGCAGTATTTT. It yields the protein CASSIERPTDTQYF.

The rearrangement links TRBV28 to TRBJ1-3; no clear D gene. Deletions cut 10 bases from V and 0 bases from J, with 13 bases between. CDR1 and CDR2 from the germline V gene are MDHEN and SYDVKM. The CDR3 has 14 amino acids. CDR3 protein: CATQVSPSGNTIYF. As DNA, the CDR3 is TGTGCCACGCAGGTTTCGCCCTCTGGAAACACCATATATTTT.

The rearrangement joins TRBV29-1 to TRBJ1-4; no definite D call. The CDR3 is 14 amino acids. The germline V and J ends were trimmed by 6 bases and 6 bases, with 17 bases remaining between them. Germline lookup yields CDR1 SQVTM and CDR2 ANQGSEA. CDR3 coding DNA: TGCAGCGTAAGGGTAGGGAGGAACGATGAAAAACTGTTTTTT. It translates to CSVRVGRNDEKLFF.

The chain couples TRBV19 to TRBJ1-2, with D possibly being TRBD1 (6 bases). The CDR3 runs to 14 residues. Trimming stripped 0 bases from V and 8 bases from J, with 13 bases between. Germline loops: CDR1 LNHDA, CDR2 SQIVND (reference sequence). The CDR3 sequence: CASSIDRDTQGYTF. The DNA for the CDR3 is TGTGCCAGTAGTATAGACCGGGACACCCAGGGCTACACCTTC.

In its sample, this clone was seen once. The chain uses TRBV10-3 and TRBJ2-2, with D tentatively TRBD1 (8 bases). CDR1 and CDR2 from the germline V gene are ENHRY and SYGVKD. Trimming left V 6 bases short and J 0 bases short, with 17 bases between. The CDR3 sequence is 17 residues long. CDR3 in amino acids: CAIREQGGTSNTGELFF. CDR3 DNA sequence: TGTGCCATCAGAGAACAGGGGGGGACATCGAACACCGGGGAGCTGTTTTTT.

The chain recombines TRBV12-5 with TRBJ2-1, with TRBD2 matching over 12 bases. J was trimmed by 2 bases and V by 2 bases; bases with no gene match: 7. The CDR3 totals 18 residues. Germline V gene sequence: CDR1 LGHNT, CDR2 FRNRAP. The CDR3 region is CASGLWGSSGGAYNEQFF. The CDR3 DNA follows: TGTGCTAGTGGTTTGTGGGGATCTAGCGGGGGGGCCTACAATGAGCAGTTCTTC.

The CDR3 protein is CASSHSGREPDTQYF. For the CDR3, the DNA is TGTGCCAGCAGTCATAGCGGGAGGGAGCCAGATACGCAGTATTTT. The chain uses TRBV9 and TRBJ2-3, with 11 bases fitting TRBD2. From germline, CDR1 is SGDLS and CDR2 YYNGEE. The CDR3 sequence is 15 residues long. J lost 4 bases, V lost 5 bases, and 6 bases had no gene match.

V usage is TRBV25-1 and J usage is TRBJ2-7; D is unresolved. This CDR3 spans 13 amino acids. V lost 7 bases, J lost 0 bases, and 10 bases lay in between. From germline, CDR1 is MGHDK and CDR2 SYGVNS. CDR3 region: CASNSEHSYEQYF. CDR3 nucleotides: TGTGCCAGCAACTCGGAGCACTCCTACGAGCAGTACTTC.

The chain uses TRBV6-4 and TRBJ2-6; 12 nucleotides match TRBD1. V lost 8 bases to trimming and J lost 0 bases; unmatched junction nucleotides: 2. CDR3 length: 16 amino acids. Germline assignment: CDR1 MRHNA and CDR2 SNTAGT. The CDR3 is CASGTGGRSGANVLTF. The DNA for the CDR3 is TGTGCCAGCGGGACAGGGGGCCGCTCTGGGGCCAACGTCCTGACTTTC.

The chain uses TRBV19 and TRBJ1-4, with D possibly matching TRBD1 (6 bases). The CDR3 covers 15 residues. CDR1 and CDR2 from the germline V gene are LNHDA and SQIVND (reference sequence). The V end lost 1 base, the J end lost 8 bases, and 14 bases lay between the germline ends. The CDR3 DNA sequence: TGTGCCAGTAGTATAGGGGACACCTCGAAGGAAAAACTGTTTTTT. It codes for CASSIGDTSKEKLFF.

This clone showed up just once. This chain joins TRBV5-6 and TRBJ2-7; a possible D gene is TRBD2 (6 bases). Trimming left V 3 bases short and J 1 base short, with 20 bases between. The CDR3 has 17 amino acids. Germline CDR1 and CDR2: SGHDT and YYEEEE. In DNA form, the CDR3 reads TGTGCCAGCAGCTCCCCGGGGGAGAGGACTATTTCCTACGAGCAGTACTTC. Protein product: CASSSPGERTISYEQYF.